This is a list of T cell receptor beta chains from one sample in a study of shared clonotypes between healthy human individuals. Using immunoSEQ multiplex PCR, the repertoire was profiled, and TCRdb retains in-frame clones only, with some absent. The sample yields 760,000 or so clones, about 96% seen once. Sequencing input: naive CD8+ T cells sorted from blood. These receptors all come from a man aged 25-45 years in good health. The CDR3 runs from the conserved cysteine through the conserved F or W. A D gene is named only where the DNA matches it firmly. Rows give clone size only sometimes, using once, few, many, or a class for an expanded clone.

clone size: -; D gene: TRBD2; V gene: TRBV27; J gene: TRBJ2-1; CDR3 DNA: TGTGCCAGCAGTTCTAGCGGAAGCTCCTACAATGAGCAGTTCTTC; CDR3 protein: CASSSSGSSYNEQFF
clone size: -; D gene: TRBD2; V gene: TRBV15; J gene: TRBJ2-1; CDR3 DNA: TGTGCCACCAGCAGAGAAAGAGCGGGAGACTCCTACAATGAGCAGTTCTTC; CDR3 protein: CATSRERAGDSYNEQFF
clone size: -; D gene: -; V gene: TRBV25-1; J gene: TRBJ2-7; CDR3 DNA: TGTGCGACTACCCGGCGGGATACCTACGAGCAGTACTTC; CDR3 protein: CATTRRDTYEQYF
clone size: -; D gene: TRBD2; V gene: TRBV19; J gene: TRBJ2-3; CDR3 DNA: TGTGCCAGTAGTAAACGACTAGCGGGAGTTGGGGATACGCAGTATTTT; CDR3 protein: CASSKRLAGVGDTQYF
clone size: -; D gene: TRBD2; V gene: TRBV28; J gene: TRBJ2-3; CDR3 DNA: TGTGCCAGCAGCCCATCTAGCGGGAGCACAGATACGCAGTATTTT; CDR3 protein: CASSPSSGSTDTQYF
clone size: -; D gene: -; V gene: TRBV10-3; J gene: TRBJ2-1; CDR3 DNA: TGTGCCACCAGGTGGGAAGGGGATTCGGACCAAGCTTACAATGAGCAGTTCTTC; CDR3 protein: CATRWEGDSDQAYNEQFF
clone size: -; D gene: -; V gene: TRBV30; J gene: TRBJ1-3; CDR3 DNA: TGTGCCTGGAGAGGGGGTGTTCCTGGAAACACCATATATTTT; CDR3 protein: CAWRGGVPGNTIYF
clone size: once; D gene: TRBD1; V gene: TRBV15; J gene: TRBJ2-7; CDR3 DNA: TGTGCCACCAGCAGGGGTGGGACAGGGAATTACCACGAGCAGTACTTC; CDR3 protein: CATSRGGTGNYHEQYF
clone size: -; D gene: -; V gene: TRBV29-1; J gene: TRBJ1-2; CDR3 DNA: TGCAGCGTTGTATCGGGGGCAAGGGGCTACACCTTC; CDR3 protein: CSVVSGARGYTF
clone size: -; D gene: -; V gene: TRBV4-1; J gene: TRBJ2-7; CDR3 DNA: TGCGCCAGCAGCCAACCAGGAAACGAGCAGTACTTC; CDR3 protein: CASSQPGNEQYF
clone size: -; D gene: TRBD2; V gene: TRBV2; J gene: TRBJ2-7; CDR3 DNA: TGTGCCAGCAGTGAAAAGGGTCCTAGCGGGAACTCCTACGAGCAGTACTTC; CDR3 protein: CASSEKGPSGNSYEQYF
clone size: -; D gene: -; V gene: TRBV6-5; J gene: TRBJ1-2; CDR3 DNA: TGTGCCAGCAGCAATGCAGGGCTTTACGGCTACACCTTC; CDR3 protein: CASSNAGLYGYTF
clone size: -; D gene: -; V gene: TRBV4-1; J gene: TRBJ2-5; CDR3 DNA: TGCGCCAGCAGCCAAAGGGGAACTAGGGTAGAGACCCAGTACTTC; CDR3 protein: CASSQRGTRVETQYF
clone size: -; D gene: TRBD2; V gene: TRBV5-6; J gene: TRBJ2-7; CDR3 DNA: TGTGCCAGCAGCGACGGGGGGGACGACTACGAGCAGTACTTC; CDR3 protein: CASSDGGDDYEQYF
clone size: -; D gene: -; V gene: TRBV11-3; J gene: TRBJ2-7; CDR3 DNA: TGTGCCAGCAGCTTCGGACAGAACGAGCAGTACTTC; CDR3 protein: CASSFGQNEQYF
clone size: once; D gene: -; V gene: TRBV29-1; J gene: TRBJ1-1; CDR3 DNA: TGCAGCGTTGAAGGGTCCAGGGCAGGAACTGAAGCTTTCTTT; CDR3 protein: CSVEGSRAGTEAFF
clone size: -; D gene: -; V gene: TRBV5-1; J gene: TRBJ2-7; CDR3 DNA: TGCGCCAGCAGCTCCGGTGGCGAGCAGTACTTC; CDR3 protein: CASSSGGEQYF
clone size: -; D gene: TRBD2; V gene: TRBV7-8; J gene: TRBJ2-7; CDR3 DNA: TGTGCCAGCAGCCCCCGAGTCCAGCGGGGATCCTACGAGCAGTACTTC; CDR3 protein: CASSPRVQRGSYEQYF
clone size: -; D gene: -; V gene: TRBV14; J gene: TRBJ2-1; CDR3 DNA: TGTGCCAGCAGCCCGGGACATAGGCTGAATGAGCAGTTCTTC; CDR3 protein: CASSPGHRLNEQFF
clone size: -; D gene: TRBD2; V gene: TRBV15; J gene: TRBJ2-1; CDR3 DNA: TGTGCCACCAGCATCCTACTAGCGGAGCAGTTCTTC; CDR3 protein: CATSILLAEQFF
clone size: few; D gene: -; V gene: TRBV9; J gene: TRBJ2-1; CDR3 DNA: TGTGCCAGCAGCGTAGGCGACCCCATCCATGAGCAGTTCTTC; CDR3 protein: CASSVGDPIHEQFF
clone size: -; D gene: TRBD2; V gene: TRBV7-2; J gene: TRBJ2-1; CDR3 DNA: TGTGCCAGCAGCTTTTCCGGGGGAGGGTACAATGAGCAGTTCTTC; CDR3 protein: CASSFSGGGYNEQFF
clone size: once; D gene: TRBD2; V gene: TRBV7-9; J gene: TRBJ2-3; CDR3 DNA: TGTGCCAGCAGCACCATAGCGGGAGAACGTGGAGATACGCAGTATTTT; CDR3 protein: CASSTIAGERGDTQYF
clone size: -; D gene: -; V gene: TRBV9; J gene: TRBJ1-2; CDR3 DNA: TGTGCCAGCAGCTTCATAGGGCGTGACTATGGCTACACCTTC; CDR3 protein: CASSFIGRDYGYTF
clone size: -; D gene: TRBD1; V gene: TRBV5-5; J gene: TRBJ2-1; CDR3 DNA: TGTGCCAGCAGCTTTTTAGGGGGCGATGAGCAGTTCTTC; CDR3 protein: CASSFLGGDEQFF
clone size: -; D gene: TRBD2; V gene: TRBV9; J gene: TRBJ2-3; CDR3 DNA: TGTGCCAGCAGCGCGGGGACTAGCGGGTTCCGCACAGATACGCAGTATTTT; CDR3 protein: CASSAGTSGFRTDTQYF
clone size: -; D gene: -; V gene: TRBV4-3; J gene: TRBJ2-7; CDR3 DNA: TGCGCCAGCAGCCAAGACCCAGGGGAAGGGGAGCAGTACTTC; CDR3 protein: CASSQDPGEGEQYF
clone size: -; D gene: -; V gene: TRBV5-6; J gene: TRBJ1-2; CDR3 DNA: TGTGCCAGCAGCTTGGAGGGCACGTATGGCTACACCTTC; CDR3 protein: CASSLEGTYGYTF
clone size: -; D gene: TRBD2; V gene: TRBV4-1; J gene: TRBJ2-7; CDR3 DNA: TGCGCCAGCAGCCAAGCGCCGACTAGCGAAATCTACGAGCAGTACTTC; CDR3 protein: CASSQAPTSEIYEQYF
clone size: -; D gene: -; V gene: TRBV7-9; J gene: TRBJ1-2; CDR3 DNA: TGTGCCAGCAGCTTAGGGACGGAAGCTAACTATGGCTACACCTTC; CDR3 protein: CASSLGTEANYGYTF
clone size: -; D gene: -; V gene: TRBV7-9; J gene: TRBJ2-7; CDR3 DNA: TGTGCCAGCAGCCCCTTACGAGGACCTACCTACGAGCAGTACTTC; CDR3 protein: CASSPLRGPTYEQYF
clone size: -; D gene: -; V gene: TRBV5-1; J gene: TRBJ2-2; CDR3 DNA: TGCGCCAGCAGTGCGCAGAACACCGGGGAGCTGTTTTTT; CDR3 protein: CASSAQNTGELFF
clone size: -; D gene: -; V gene: TRBV27; J gene: TRBJ2-7; CDR3 DNA: TGTGCCAGCAGTTCCAGCGGGCCTACCTACGAGCAGTACTTC; CDR3 protein: CASSSSGPTYEQYF
clone size: -; D gene: -; V gene: TRBV5-1; J gene: TRBJ2-5; CDR3 DNA: TGCGCCAGCACGATCAGGGCGGGAGAGACCCAGTACTTC; CDR3 protein: CASTIRAGETQYF
clone size: -; D gene: TRBD1; V gene: TRBV6-1; J gene: TRBJ1-2; CDR3 DNA: TGTGCCAGCAGCCGGGGACAGAACTATGGCTACACCTTC; CDR3 protein: CASSRGQNYGYTF
clone size: -; D gene: TRBD2; V gene: TRBV18; J gene: TRBJ2-3; CDR3 DNA: TGTGCCAGCTCCGGACTAGCGGGGGATGATACGCAGTATTTT; CDR3 protein: CASSGLAGDDTQYF
clone size: once; D gene: -; V gene: TRBV7-6; J gene: TRBJ2-7; CDR3 DNA: TGTGCCAGCAGCTTAGCCGGGAGTTCCTACGAGCAGTACTTC; CDR3 protein: CASSLAGSSYEQYF
clone size: -; D gene: TRBD1; V gene: TRBV2; J gene: TRBJ1-5; CDR3 DNA: TGTGCCAGCAGCGTCAGGGGGCTGGGCAATCAGCCCCAGCATTTT; CDR3 protein: CASSVRGLGNQPQHF
clone size: -; D gene: TRBD1; V gene: TRBV6-4; J gene: TRBJ2-1; CDR3 DNA: TGTGCCAGCAGTCCGGACAGGGGCGATGAGCAGTTCTTC; CDR3 protein: CASSPDRGDEQFF
clone size: -; D gene: TRBD1; V gene: TRBV29-1; J gene: TRBJ2-6; CDR3 DNA: TGCAGCGTTGAAGTAAGGGACAGGGTGACGTCTGGGGCCAACGTCCTGACTTTC; CDR3 protein: CSVEVRDRVTSGANVLTF
clone size: -; D gene: -; V gene: TRBV5-1; J gene: TRBJ1-1; CDR3 DNA: TGCGCCAGCAGCTTGACGGTGAGGGAACGAGATGTGAACACTGAAGCTTTCTTT; CDR3 protein: CASSLTVRERDVNTEAFF
clone size: -; D gene: TRBD2; V gene: TRBV5-1; J gene: TRBJ2-1; CDR3 DNA: TGCGCCAGCAGCACGGGACTAGCGGGAGGGCCTGCCTACAATGAGCAGTTCTTC; CDR3 protein: CASSTGLAGGPAYNEQFF
clone size: -; D gene: TRBD2; V gene: TRBV11-2; J gene: TRBJ2-7; CDR3 DNA: TGTGCCAGCAGCCCTGGACTAGCGGAAACCTACGAGCAGTACTTC; CDR3 protein: CASSPGLAETYEQYF
clone size: -; D gene: -; V gene: TRBV5-4; J gene: TRBJ2-2; CDR3 DNA: TGTGCCAGCAGCTTGGTGTTTAGCGGAGGCGCAACCGGGGAGCTGTTTTTT; CDR3 protein: CASSLVFSGGATGELFF
clone size: -; D gene: -; V gene: TRBV9; J gene: TRBJ2-5; CDR3 DNA: TGTGCCAGCACCCCGGGGATCGGCTACTCGGAGACCCAGTACTTC; CDR3 protein: CASTPGIGYSETQYF
clone size: -; D gene: -; V gene: TRBV7-9; J gene: TRBJ2-2; CDR3 DNA: TGTGCCAGCAGCCCAGGGGACGGGGAGCTGTTTTTT; CDR3 protein: CASSPGDGELFF
clone size: -; D gene: TRBD2; V gene: TRBV19; J gene: TRBJ2-3; CDR3 DNA: TGTGCCAGTAGTTTGGTAGCGGGAGGGCCAGATACGCAGTATTTT; CDR3 protein: CASSLVAGGPDTQYF
clone size: -; D gene: -; V gene: TRBV23-1; J gene: TRBJ2-7; CDR3 DNA: TGCGCCAGCAGTCCCCCCCCGGAGCTGGCGGGCGAGCAGTACTTC; CDR3 protein: CASSPPPELAGEQYF
clone size: -; D gene: -; V gene: TRBV19; J gene: TRBJ2-3; CDR3 DNA: TGTGCCAGCGGACTCCTACCTACAGATACGCAGTATTTT; CDR3 protein: CASGLLPTDTQYF